This T cell receptor beta chain was obtained from a study of Ad26.COV2.S vaccination and SARS-CoV-2 variants. This CDR3 is 17 amino acids long. J was trimmed by 5 bases and V by 4 bases; bases with no gene match: 14. Germline lookup yields CDR1 MNHEY and CDR2 SMNVEV (reference sequence). Note on this clone: Its antigen is not known.

Broader study findings: Whether participants received vaccine or placebo, their non-spike TCR breadth was similar.

Treatment here: some 20 received Ad26.COV2.S at low or high dose, single or two shots; roughly 5 received placebo; per-sample allocation not given. Collection of the samples took place on day 63 after the first injection of vaccine or placebo. Clones were sequenced by immunoSEQ multiplex PCR, and TCRdb holds only the in-frame ones, with some missing. Of about 410,000 clones listed, 89% are singletons. This TCR was sampled from a person between 18 and 59 years old who received the Ad26.COV2.S COVID-19 vaccine or a placebo. The chain joins TRBV27 to TRBJ2-1; 7 bases match TRBD2. The sequenced sample was peripheral blood, obtained in a trial of Ad26.COV2.S vaccine versus placebo. The CDR3 sequence: CASSSVLWAGDDNEQFF. CDR3 coding DNA: TGTGCCAGCAGTTCCGTCCTCTGGGCGGGAGACGACAATGAGCAGTTCTTC.